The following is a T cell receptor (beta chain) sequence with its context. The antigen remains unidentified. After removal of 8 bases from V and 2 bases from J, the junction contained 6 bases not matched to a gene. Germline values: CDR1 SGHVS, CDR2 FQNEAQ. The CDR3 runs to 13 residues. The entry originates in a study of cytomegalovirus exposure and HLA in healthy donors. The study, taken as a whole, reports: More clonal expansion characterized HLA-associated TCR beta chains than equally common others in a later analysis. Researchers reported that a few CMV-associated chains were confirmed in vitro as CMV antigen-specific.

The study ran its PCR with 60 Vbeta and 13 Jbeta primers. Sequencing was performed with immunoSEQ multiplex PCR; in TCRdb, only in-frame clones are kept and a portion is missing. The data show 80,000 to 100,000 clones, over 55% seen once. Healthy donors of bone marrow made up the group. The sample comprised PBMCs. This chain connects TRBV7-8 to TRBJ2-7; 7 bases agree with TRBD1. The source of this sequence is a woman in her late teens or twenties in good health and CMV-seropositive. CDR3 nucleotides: TGTGCCAGCGCCGGAACAGGGGCCTACGAGCAGTACTTC. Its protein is CASAGTGAYEQYF.